These 16 T cell receptor beta chains originate from one sample sequenced in a study of blood T cell repertoires in COVID-19. Profiled with immunoSEQ multiplex PCR; TCRdb holds only in-frame clones, not every one. The table records about 95,000 clones, around 87% of them present only once. Sequencing input: peripheral blood. The source is a human donor in a cohort sampled during active COVID-19.

V and J are TRBV3-1 (or the pseudogene TRBV3-2) and TRBJ2-4; the D gene is possibly TRBD2 (6 bases). V dropped 3 bases and J dropped 2 bases, with 8 bases sitting between them. Looked up from germline, CDR1 is LGHDT and CDR2 is YNNKEL (reference sequence). CDR3 size: 14 residues. In DNA form, the CDR3 reads TGTGCCAGCAGCCAGGCGGGAACCAAAAACATTCAGTACTTC. Translated: CASSQAGTKNIQYF.

The V call is TRBV10-2, the J call TRBJ1-6; 8 positions agree with TRBD1. J gave up 1 base and V 7 bases, and 3 bases lay outside the gene matches. Germline V gene lookup returns CDR1 WSHSY and CDR2 SAAADI. The CDR3 loop spans 15 amino acids. The CDR3 DNA reads as TGCGCCAGCAAGACAGGGGATTCCTATAATTCACCCCTCCACTTT. Translated, it gives CASKTGDSYNSPLHF.

J is TRBJ1-1 and V is TRBV10-2; the D gene is possibly TRBD1 (6 bases). The CDR3 sequence is 12 residues long. V gave up 10 bases and J gave up 3 bases, with 12 bases separating them. Germline CDR1 and CDR2: WSHSY and SAAADI. As DNA, the CDR3 is TGCGCCATTCAACAGGGTGACACTGAAGCTTTCTTT. Encoded protein: CAIQQGDTEAFF.

V gene TRBV6-1 combines with J gene TRBJ1-6, with D tentatively TRBD1 (6 bases). Deletions cut 10 bases from V and 9 bases from J, with 16 bases between. The CDR3 loop spans 13 amino acids. Germline loops: CDR1 MNHNS, CDR2 SASEGT. Here the CDR3 DNA reads TGTGCCACCCATTTACAGGGAAGTTCACCCCTCCACTTT. It translates to CATHLQGSSPLHF.

The sample holds one count of this clone. The rearrangement links TRBV5-1 to TRBJ2-3, with 10 bases identical to TRBD2. The CDR3 contains 15 residues. V shed 2 bases, J shed 5 bases, and the junction held 5 bases outside the gene matches. Germline V gives CDR1 SGHRS, CDR2 YFSETQ. CDR3 protein: CASSFSGGPGDTQYF. Here the CDR3 DNA reads TGCGCCAGCAGCTTTAGCGGGGGGCCCGGAGATACGCAGTATTTT.

The rearrangement joins TRBV6-2 or TRBV6-3 to TRBJ2-7; 7 bases match TRBD2. The CDR3 is 16 amino acids. Germline V lookup: CDR1 MNHEY, CDR2 SVGEGT. With 0 bases clipped from V and 1 base from J, the junction kept 6 bases outside the gene matches. In nucleotides, the CDR3 is TGTGCCAGCAGTTACTCGAGGCGGGGGTTTTCCTACGAGCAGTACTTC. Its protein product is CASSYSRRGFSYEQYF.

The chain links TRBV5-1 to TRBJ2-1; 8 bases fit TRBD2. The CDR3 sequence is 15 residues long. V shed 3 bases, J shed 8 bases, and the junction held 10 bases outside the gene matches. Germline V gene data show CDR1 as SGHRS and CDR2 as YFSETQ. CDR3 sequence: CASSYGGALTDEQFF. CDR3 sequence (DNA): TGCGCCAGCAGCTACGGGGGGGCCCTGACAGATGAGCAGTTCTTC.

This sequence joins TRBV6-2 or TRBV6-3 and TRBJ2-7, with 9 nucleotides matching TRBD1. Germline V gives CDR1 MNHEY, CDR2 SVGEGT. The CDR3 extends over 14 amino acids. V was clipped by 5 bases and J by 6 bases; unmatched bases: 8. The CDR3 reads CASSTWTGDGEQYF. The CDR3 bases are TGTGCCAGCAGTACCTGGACAGGGGATGGCGAGCAGTACTTC.

V is TRBV7-3 and J is TRBJ1-1; possible D gene TRBD1, 6 bases. V was pared by 5 bases and J by 7 bases, with 14 bases between. The CDR3 length is 13 residues. Germline CDR1 is SGHTA and CDR2 is FQGTGA. For the CDR3, the DNA is TGTGCCAGCAGCCCACTCAGGGGTGGTGAAGCTTTCTTT. This translates into CASSPLRGGEAFF.

The chain employs TRBV28 and TRBJ2-7; 10 nucleotides agree with TRBD1. The CDR3 extends over 14 amino acids. Germline values: CDR1 MDHEN, CDR2 SYDVKM. Germline trimming cut 3 bases from V and 7 bases from J; bases unmatched to any gene: 6. CDR3 in amino acids: CASSLGQGTVEQYF. CDR3 bases: TGTGCCAGCAGTTTGGGACAGGGGACGGTGGAGCAGTACTTC.

The chain uses TRBV6-2 or TRBV6-3 and TRBJ2-4; 8 nucleotides line up with TRBD2. V dropped 0 bases and J dropped 10; count of bases not matched to a gene: 5. The CDR3 contains 14 residues. The germline V gene has CDR1 MNHEY and CDR2 SVGEGT. The CDR3 nucleotides are TGTGCCAGCAGTTACTCGAGCGGGGGTAGGATTCAGTACTTC. Its protein is CASSYSSGGRIQYF.

DNA for the CDR3: TGTGCCAGCATCCCCCAGGGTTGGGTGACAGATACGCAGTATTTT. This translates into CASIPQGWVTDTQYF. The chain recombines TRBV28 with TRBJ2-3, with D tentatively TRBD1 (5 bases). The germline V gene encodes CDR1 MDHEN and CDR2 SYDVKM. Trimming removed 7 bases from V and 3 bases from J, with 17 bases in between. This CDR3 is 15 amino acids long.

V gene TRBV4-1 combines with J gene TRBJ2-5; TRBD2 agrees at 10 bases. The germline V gene has CDR1 MGHRA and CDR2 YSYEKL. V dropped 1 base and J dropped 5; count of bases not matched to a gene: 7. The CDR3 contains 16 residues. The CDR3: CASSQVEASGGETQYF. The CDR3 bases are TGCGCCAGCAGCCAAGTGGAGGCTAGCGGGGGTGAGACCCAGTACTTC.

The DNA of the CDR3 is TGTGCCAGCAGCTCGTACAGGGATCAGCCCCAGCATTTT. This translates into CASSSYRDQPQHF. This chain uses TRBV7-9 with TRBJ1-5; possibly TRBD1 for D (6 bases). V was pared by 4 bases and J by 5 bases, with 9 bases between. The germline V gene encodes CDR1 SEHNR and CDR2 FQNEAQ (reference sequence). The CDR3 sequence is 13 residues long.

The CDR3 protein is CASSQGLAGGPQTQYF. As DNA, the CDR3 is TGTGCCAGCAGCCAGGGACTAGCGGGGGGGCCCCAGACCCAGTACTTC. This chain connects TRBV3-1 (or the pseudogene TRBV3-2) to TRBJ2-5, with TRBD2 matching 16 bases. The CDR3 totals 16 residues. Germline values: CDR1 LGHDT, CDR2 YNNKEL (reference sequence). J was trimmed by 6 bases and V by 3 bases; bases with no gene match: 4.

The rearrangement uses TRBV4-1 and TRBJ1-5; D is perhaps TRBD1 (5 bases). The V gene's germline CDR1 is MGHRA and CDR2 YSYEKL. There are 16 residues in the CDR3. V lost 1 base to trimming and J lost 6 bases, with 16 bases between them. The CDR3: CASSQGWRVQGQPQHF. CDR3 in DNA: TGCGCCAGCAGCCAAGGATGGAGGGTTCAGGGTCAGCCCCAGCATTTT.